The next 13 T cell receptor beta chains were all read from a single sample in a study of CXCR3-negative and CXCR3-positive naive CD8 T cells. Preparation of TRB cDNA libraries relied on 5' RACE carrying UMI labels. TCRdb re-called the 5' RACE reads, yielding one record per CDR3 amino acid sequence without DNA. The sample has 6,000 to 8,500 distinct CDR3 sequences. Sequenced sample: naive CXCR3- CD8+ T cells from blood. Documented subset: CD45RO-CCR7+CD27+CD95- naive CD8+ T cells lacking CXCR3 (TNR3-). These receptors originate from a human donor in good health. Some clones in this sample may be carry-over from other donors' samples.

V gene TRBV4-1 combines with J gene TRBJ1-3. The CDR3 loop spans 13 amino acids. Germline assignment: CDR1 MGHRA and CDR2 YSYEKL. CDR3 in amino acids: CASSQESGNTIYF.

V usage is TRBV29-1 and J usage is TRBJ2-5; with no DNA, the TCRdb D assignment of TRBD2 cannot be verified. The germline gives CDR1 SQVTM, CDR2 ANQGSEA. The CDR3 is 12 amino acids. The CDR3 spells CSAGPAGETQYF.

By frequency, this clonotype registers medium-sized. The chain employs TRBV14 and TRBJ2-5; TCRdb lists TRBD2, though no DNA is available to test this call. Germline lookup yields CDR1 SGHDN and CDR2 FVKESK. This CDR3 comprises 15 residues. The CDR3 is CASSQGLAGLETQYF.

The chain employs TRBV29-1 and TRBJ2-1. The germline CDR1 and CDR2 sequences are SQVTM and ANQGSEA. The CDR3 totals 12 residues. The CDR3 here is CSVDEGIHEQFF.

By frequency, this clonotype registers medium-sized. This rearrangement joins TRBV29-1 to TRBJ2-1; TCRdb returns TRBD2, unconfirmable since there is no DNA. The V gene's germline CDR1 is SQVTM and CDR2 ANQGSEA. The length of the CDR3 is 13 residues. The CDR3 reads CSVGLADYNEQFF.

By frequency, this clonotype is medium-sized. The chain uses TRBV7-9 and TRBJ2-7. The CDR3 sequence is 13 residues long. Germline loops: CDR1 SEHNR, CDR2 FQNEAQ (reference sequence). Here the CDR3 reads CASSLAPFREQYF.

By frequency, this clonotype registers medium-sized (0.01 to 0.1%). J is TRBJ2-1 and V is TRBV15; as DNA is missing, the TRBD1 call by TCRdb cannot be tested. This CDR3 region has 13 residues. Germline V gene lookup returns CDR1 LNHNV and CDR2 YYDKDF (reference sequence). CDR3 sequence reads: CATSRVRGREQFF.

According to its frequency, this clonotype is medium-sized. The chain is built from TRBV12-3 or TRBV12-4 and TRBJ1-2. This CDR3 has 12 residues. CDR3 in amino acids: CASSFLEHGYTF.

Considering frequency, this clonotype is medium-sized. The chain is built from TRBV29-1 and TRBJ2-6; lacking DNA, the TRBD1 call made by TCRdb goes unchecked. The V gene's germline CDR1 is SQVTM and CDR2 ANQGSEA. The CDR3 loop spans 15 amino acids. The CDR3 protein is CSVRTGVSGANVLTF.

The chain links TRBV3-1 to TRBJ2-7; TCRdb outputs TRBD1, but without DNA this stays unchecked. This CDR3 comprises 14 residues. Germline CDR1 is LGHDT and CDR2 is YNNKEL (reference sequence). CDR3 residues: CASSNIQGSNEQYF.

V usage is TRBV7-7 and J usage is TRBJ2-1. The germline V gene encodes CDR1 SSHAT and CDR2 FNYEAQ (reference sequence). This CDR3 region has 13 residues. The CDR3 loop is CASSSSRVDEQFF.

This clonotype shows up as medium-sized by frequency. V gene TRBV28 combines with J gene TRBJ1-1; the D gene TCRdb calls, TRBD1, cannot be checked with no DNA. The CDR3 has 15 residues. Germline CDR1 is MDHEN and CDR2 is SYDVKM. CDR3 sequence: CASSSSRQTNTEAFF.

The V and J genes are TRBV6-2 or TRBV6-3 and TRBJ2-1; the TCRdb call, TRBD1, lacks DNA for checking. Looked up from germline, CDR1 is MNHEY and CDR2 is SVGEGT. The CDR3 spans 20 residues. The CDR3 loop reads CASSYSGEAEQGHLLNEQFF.